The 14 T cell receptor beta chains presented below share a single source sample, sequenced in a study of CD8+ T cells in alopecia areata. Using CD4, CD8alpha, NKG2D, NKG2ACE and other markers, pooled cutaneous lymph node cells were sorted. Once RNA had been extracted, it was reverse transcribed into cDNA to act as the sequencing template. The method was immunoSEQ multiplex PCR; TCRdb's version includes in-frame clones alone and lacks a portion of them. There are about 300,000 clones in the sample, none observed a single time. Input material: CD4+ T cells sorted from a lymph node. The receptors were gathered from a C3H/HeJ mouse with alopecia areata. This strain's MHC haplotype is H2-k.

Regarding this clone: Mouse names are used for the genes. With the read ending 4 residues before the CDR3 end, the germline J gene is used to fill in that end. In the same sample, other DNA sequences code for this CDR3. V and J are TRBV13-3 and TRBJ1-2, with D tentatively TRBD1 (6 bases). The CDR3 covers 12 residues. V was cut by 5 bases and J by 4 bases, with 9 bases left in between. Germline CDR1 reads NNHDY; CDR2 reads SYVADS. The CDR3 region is CASRQGGSDYTF. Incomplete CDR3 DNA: TGTGCCAGCAGACAGGGCGGCTCC.

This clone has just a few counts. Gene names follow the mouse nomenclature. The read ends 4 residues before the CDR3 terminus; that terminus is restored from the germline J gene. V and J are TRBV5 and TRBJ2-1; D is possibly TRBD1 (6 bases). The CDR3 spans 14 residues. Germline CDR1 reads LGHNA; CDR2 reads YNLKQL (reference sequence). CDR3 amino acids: CASSQNNRAAEQFF. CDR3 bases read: TGTGCCAGCAGCCAGAATAACAGGGCAGCT.

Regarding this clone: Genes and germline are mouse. CDR3 DNA (partial): TGTGCCAGCAGTGATGGGACAGGGGGACCC. Residues: CASSDGTGGP. The whole CDR3 protein reads CASSDGTGGPDYTF. The chain combines TRBV13-1 with TRBJ1-2; 10 bases are shared with TRBD1. The CDR3 goes on 4 residues after the read ends, and that part is filled in from the germline J gene. The germline CDR1 and CDR2 sequences are NSHNY and SYGAGN. The CDR3 covers 14 residues.

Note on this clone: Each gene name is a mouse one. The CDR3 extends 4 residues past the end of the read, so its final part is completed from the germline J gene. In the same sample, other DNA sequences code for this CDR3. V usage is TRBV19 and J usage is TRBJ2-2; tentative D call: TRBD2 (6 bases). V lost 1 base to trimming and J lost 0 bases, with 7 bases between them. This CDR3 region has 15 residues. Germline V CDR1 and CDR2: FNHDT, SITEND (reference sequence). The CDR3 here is CASSISGANTGQLYF. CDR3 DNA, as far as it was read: TGTGCCAGCAGTATATCTGGGGCAAACACCGGG.

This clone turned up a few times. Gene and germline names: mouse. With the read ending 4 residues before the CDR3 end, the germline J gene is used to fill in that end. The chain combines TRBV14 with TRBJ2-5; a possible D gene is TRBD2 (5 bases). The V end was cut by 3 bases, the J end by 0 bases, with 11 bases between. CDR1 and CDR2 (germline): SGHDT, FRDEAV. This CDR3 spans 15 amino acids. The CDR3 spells CASSSTVFNQDTQYF. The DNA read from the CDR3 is TGTGCCAGCAGTTCGACTGTTTTTAACCAAGAC.

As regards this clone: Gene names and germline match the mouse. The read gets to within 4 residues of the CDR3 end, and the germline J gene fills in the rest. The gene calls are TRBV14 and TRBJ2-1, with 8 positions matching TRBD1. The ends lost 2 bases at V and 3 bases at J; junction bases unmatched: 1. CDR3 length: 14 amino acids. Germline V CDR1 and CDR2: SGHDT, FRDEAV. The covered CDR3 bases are TGTGCCAGCAGTTTAGGGACAGGCTATGCT. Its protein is CASSLGTGYA. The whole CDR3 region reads CASSLGTGYAEQFF.

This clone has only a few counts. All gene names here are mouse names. The CDR3 spells CASSPRTANTEVFF. The sequenced part of the CDR3 DNA is TGTGCCAGCAGTCCCCGGACAGCAAACACA. The rearrangement uses TRBV19 and TRBJ1-1, with D tentatively TRBD1 (6 bases). The CDR3 is cut off 4 residues early in the read; its end comes from the germline J gene. Per the germline V gene, CDR1 is FNHDT and CDR2 is SITEND (reference sequence). Deletions cut 4 bases from V and 0 bases from J, with 10 bases between. The CDR3 length is 14 residues.

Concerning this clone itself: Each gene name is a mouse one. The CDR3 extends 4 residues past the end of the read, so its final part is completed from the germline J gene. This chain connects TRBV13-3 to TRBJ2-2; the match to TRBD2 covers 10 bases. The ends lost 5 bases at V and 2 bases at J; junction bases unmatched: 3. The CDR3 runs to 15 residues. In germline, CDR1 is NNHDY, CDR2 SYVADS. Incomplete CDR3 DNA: TGTGCCAGCAGGAAGGACTGGGGGAACACCGGG. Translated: CASRKDWGNTG. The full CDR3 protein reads CASRKDWGNTGQLYF.

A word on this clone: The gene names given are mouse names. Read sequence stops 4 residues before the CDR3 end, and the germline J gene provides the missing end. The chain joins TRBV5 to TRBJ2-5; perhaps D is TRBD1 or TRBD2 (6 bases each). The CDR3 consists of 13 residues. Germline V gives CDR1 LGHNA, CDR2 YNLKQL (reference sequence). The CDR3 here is CASSQGAGDTQYF. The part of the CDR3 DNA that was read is TGTGCCAGCAGCCAGGGGGCAGGGGAC.

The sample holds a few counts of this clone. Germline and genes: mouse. The DNA read from the CDR3 is TGTGCCAGCAGTATAGAGGCTGGGGGGCCAGAA. Translating gives CASSIEAGGPE. The whole CDR3 region reads CASSIEAGGPETLYF. This chain links TRBV19 with TRBJ2-3, with 8 bases aligning to TRBD2. The DNA ends 4 residues before the CDR3 does, and the rest of the CDR3 is filled in from the germline J gene. The CDR3 consists of 15 residues. Unmatched junction bases numbered 4, after V lost 0 bases and J lost 4 bases. Germline CDR1 is FNHDT and CDR2 is SITEND (reference sequence).

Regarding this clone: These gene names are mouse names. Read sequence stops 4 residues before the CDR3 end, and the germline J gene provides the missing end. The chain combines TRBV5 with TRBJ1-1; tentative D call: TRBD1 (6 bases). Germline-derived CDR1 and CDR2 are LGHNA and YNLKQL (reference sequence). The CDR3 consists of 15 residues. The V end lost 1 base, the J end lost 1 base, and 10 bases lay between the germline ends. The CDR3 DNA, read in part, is TGTGCCAGCAGCCAAGGGGGGCGAGGGAACACA. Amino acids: CASSQGGRGNT. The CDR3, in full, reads CASSQGGRGNTEVFF.

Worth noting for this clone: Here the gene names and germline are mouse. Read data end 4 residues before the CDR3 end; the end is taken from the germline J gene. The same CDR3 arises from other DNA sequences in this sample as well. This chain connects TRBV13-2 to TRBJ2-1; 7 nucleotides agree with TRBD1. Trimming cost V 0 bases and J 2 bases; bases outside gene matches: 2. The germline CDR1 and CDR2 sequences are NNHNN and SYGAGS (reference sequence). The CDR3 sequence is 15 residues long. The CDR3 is CASGDAGGYYAEQFF. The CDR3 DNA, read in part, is TGTGCCAGCGGTGATGCAGGGGGTTACTATGCT.

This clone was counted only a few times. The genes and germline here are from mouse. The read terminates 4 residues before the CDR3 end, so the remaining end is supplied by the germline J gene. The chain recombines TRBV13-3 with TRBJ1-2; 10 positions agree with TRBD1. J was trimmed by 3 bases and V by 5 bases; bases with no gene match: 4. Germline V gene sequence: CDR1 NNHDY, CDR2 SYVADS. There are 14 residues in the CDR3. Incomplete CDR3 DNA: TGTGCCAGCAGGGGGGACAGGGGACACTCC. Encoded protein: CASRGDRGHS. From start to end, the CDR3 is CASRGDRGHSDYTF.

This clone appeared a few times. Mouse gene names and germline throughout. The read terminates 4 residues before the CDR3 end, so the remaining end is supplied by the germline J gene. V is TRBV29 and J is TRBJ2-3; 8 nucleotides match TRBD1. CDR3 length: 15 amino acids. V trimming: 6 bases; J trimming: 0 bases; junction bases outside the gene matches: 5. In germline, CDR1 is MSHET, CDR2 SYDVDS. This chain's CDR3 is CASREDRASAETLYF. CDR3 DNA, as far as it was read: TGTGCTAGCAGGGAGGACAGGGCTAGTGCAGAA.